This T cell receptor (beta chain) was identified in a study of shared clonotypes between healthy human individuals. Trimming pared 1 base from V and 3 bases from J, leaving 7 bases between. Germline CDR1 SGHTA, CDR2 FQGNSA. The CDR3 length is 14 residues. Study processing details: As immunoSEQ supplied junction-only sequences (without quality scores), filtering differed. Clones were read by immunoSEQ multiplex PCR, and TCRdb kept only the in-frame ones, dropping some. V and J calls and clone size are as listed in that table; D and trimming were resolved from the DNA. The data show over 2 million clones, with about nine tenths seen just once and 0.3% to 0.4% held by the top ten. Study outcomes and limitations: The study found lower generation probabilities in non-shared clonotypes than in those shared by all four donors.

Regarding this clone: The antigen is not known. The sample has other DNA sequences that encode this CDR3 too.

The chain recombines TRBV7-2 with TRBJ2-1; D gene ambiguous. Sequenced material: naive CD4+ T cells from PBMCs. The subset: CD45RA+ positively selected. The TCR sequence derives from a man younger than 35 in good health. Some clones in this sample may be carry-over from other donors' samples. The CDR3, as DNA: TGTGCCAGCAGCTTAGAAGGCTTCTACAATGAGCAGTTCTTC. This encodes CASSLEGFYNEQFF.